Presented here are 23 T cell receptor beta chains from one specimen sequenced in a study of blood T cell repertoires in COVID-19. Using immunoSEQ multiplex PCR, the repertoire was profiled, and TCRdb retains in-frame clones only, with some absent. The sample lists about 59,000 clones; around 80% were seen once. Sequencing input: peripheral blood. The source of these receptors is a man aged 55 to 69 with acute or convalescent COVID-19.

The V gene is TRBV5-1, the J gene TRBJ1-6; no definite D call. The CDR3 covers 16 residues. Trimming cost V 2 bases and J 6 bases, with 15 bases left between them. Germline CDR1 SGHRS, CDR2 YFSETQ. The CDR3 spells CASSFGTGPPNSPLHF. The CDR3 DNA sequence: TGCGCCAGCAGCTTCGGCACGGGTCCCCCTAATTCACCCCTCCACTTT.

The CDR3 DNA reads as TGTGCCAGCAGCCAAGAAAGGGAAAGGGGTAGTGGCTACACCTTC. This gives the protein CASSQERERGSGYTF. This chain links TRBV3-1 (or the pseudogene TRBV3-2) with TRBJ1-2; a possible D gene is TRBD1 (5 bases). The CDR3 has 15 amino acids. V was cut by 0 bases and J by 7 bases, with 15 bases left in between. The germline V gene has CDR1 LGHDT and CDR2 YNNKEL (reference sequence).

The chain carries TRBV7-3 and TRBJ2-1, with 7 positions matching TRBD1. The CDR3 runs 15 residues. The junction had 11 bases not matched to a gene; V was cut back by 4 bases and J by 8 bases. Germline V CDR1 and CDR2: SGHTA, FQGTGA. The CDR3, as DNA: TGTGCCAGCAGCTATTACTCCGGGACAGTCGATGAGCAGTTCTTC. Protein product: CASSYYSGTVDEQFF.

The J gene is TRBJ2-7, the V gene TRBV18; 9 bases are a match to TRBD2. This CDR3 is 17 amino acids long. Germline CDR1 and CDR2: KGHSH and LQKENI. Trimming removed 0 bases from V and 2 bases from J; junction bases left unmatched: 8. CDR3: CASSPPRLAGPPYEQYF. CDR3 DNA sequence: TGTGCCAGCTCACCACCGCGGCTAGCGGGGCCCCCCTACGAGCAGTACTTC.

The chain uses TRBV2 and TRBJ2-2; 7 nucleotides agree with TRBD2. Germline V lookup: CDR1 SNHLY, CDR2 FYNNEI. With V trimmed by 0 bases and J by 6 bases, 4 bases remained unmatched. CDR3 length: 15 amino acids. In nucleotides, the CDR3 is TGTGCCAGCAGTGAAGCGCTTCGGGGGGCCGGGGAGCTGTTTTTT. Amino acid sequence: CASSEALRGAGELFF.

About this clone: Other DNA sequences from this sample encode an identical CDR3 as well. The chain combines TRBV19 with TRBJ1-4; 7 positions match TRBD1. Germline values: CDR1 LNHDA, CDR2 SQIVND (reference sequence). V shed 3 bases and J 7 bases; nucleotides not matched to a gene: 5. The CDR3 totals 14 residues. CDR3 sequence (DNA): TGTGCCAGTAGTATCGAGGGGGCGAGTGAAAAACTGTTTTTT. As protein: CASSIEGASEKLFF.

J is TRBJ1-5 and V is TRBV19; 12 positions agree with TRBD1. The ends lost 7 bases at V and 6 bases at J; junction bases unmatched: 10. The germline V gene has CDR1 LNHDA and CDR2 SQIVND (reference sequence). This CDR3 is 16 amino acids long. The DNA for the CDR3 is TGTGCCAGTAAGGGGCCGGGACAGGGGGCAGGTCAGCCCCAGCATTTT. Translation: CASKGPGQGAGQPQHF.

The V call is TRBV21-1, the J call TRBJ2-7; the table assigns TRBD1, which was not confirmed against the DNA. TRBV21-1 is annotated as a pseudogene. The CDR3 is 12 amino acids. The DNA of the CDR3 is TGTGCCAGCAAGACAGGGGGCGACGAGCAGTACTTC. Protein sequence: CASKTGGDEQYF.

The chain employs TRBV7-2 and TRBJ1-2; no firm D call. The V end lost 1 base, the J end lost 3 bases, and 12 bases lay between the germline ends. The CDR3 is made up of 15 amino acids. Germline CDR1 reads SGHTA; CDR2 reads FQGNSA. The CDR3 DNA is TGTGCCAGCAGCTTAGATGCCAGTGGTTACTATGGCTACACCTTC. As protein: CASSLDASGYYGYTF.

The V and J genes are TRBV4-2 and TRBJ2-5; weak D call: TRBD1 (6 bases). This CDR3 comprises 14 residues. CDR1 and CDR2 (germline): LGHNA, YNFKEQ. V lost 1 base, J lost 2 bases, and 8 bases lay in between. CDR3 sequence reads: CASSQGTAQETQYF. Here the CDR3 DNA reads TGTGCCAGCAGCCAAGGGACAGCTCAAGAGACCCAGTACTTC.

This chain connects TRBV12-3 or TRBV12-4 to TRBJ1-1; weak D call: TRBD1 (6 bases). The CDR3 runs 11 residues. Trimming took off 6 bases at V and 8 bases at J, with 10 bases between the two ends. The DNA for the CDR3 is TGTGCCAGCAGAGGGGGGGTAGAAGCTTTCTTT. This codes for CASRGGVEAFF.

J is TRBJ1-4 and V is TRBV7-2, with D possibly matching TRBD1 (6 bases). Germline V gene data show CDR1 as SGHTA and CDR2 as FQGNSA. The CDR3 contains 13 residues. V was cut by 3 bases and J by 8 bases, with 10 bases left in between. The CDR3 nucleotides read TGTGCCAGCAGCTTCACAGGGCTCGAAAAACTGTTTTTT. Protein product: CASSFTGLEKLFF.

This clone was counted a few times. The chain uses TRBV18 and TRBJ2-7; TRBD1 agrees at 7 bases. This CDR3 has 13 residues. Unmatched junction bases numbered 2, after V lost 5 bases and J lost 1 base. Germline assignment: CDR1 KGHSH and CDR2 LQKENI. The chain's CDR3 is CASSRDRSYEQYF. The CDR3 DNA follows: TGTGCCAGCTCAAGGGACAGATCCTACGAGCAGTACTTC.

The chain recombines TRBV27 with TRBJ1-1, with D maybe TRBD1 (6 bases). The V gene lost 5 bases and the J gene lost 5 bases, with 12 bases spanning the gap. This CDR3 spans 13 amino acids. Germline V gene lookup returns CDR1 MNHEY and CDR2 SMNVEV (reference sequence). The CDR3 here is CASSPRGGTEAFF. The CDR3 DNA follows: TGTGCCAGCAGTCCCAGGGGAGGGACTGAAGCTTTCTTT.

The rearrangement uses TRBV4-2 and TRBJ2-7, with a tentative D call TRBD2 (5 bases). V gave up 1 base and J gave up 10 bases, with 8 bases separating them. This CDR3 contains 11 residues. The germline CDR1 and CDR2 sequences are LGHNA and YNFKEQ. This CDR3 reads CASSQGAVQYF. Written as DNA, the CDR3 is TGTGCCAGCAGCCAAGGAGCGGTTCAGTACTTC.

V gene TRBV11-2 combines with J gene TRBJ1-6; D ambiguous. Germline loops: CDR1 SGHAT, CDR2 FQNNGV. The CDR3 is 15 residues long. With 1 base removed from V and 6 bases from J, the gap between germline ends came to 10 bases. Here the CDR3 reads CASSLGARGNSPLHF. As DNA, the CDR3 is TGTGCCAGCAGCTTAGGGGCGCGGGGTAATTCACCCCTCCACTTT.

The chain links TRBV19 to TRBJ2-1, with 11 bases lining up with TRBD1. Per germline, CDR1 LNHDA and CDR2 SQIVND (reference sequence). V lost 6 bases and J lost 1; bases outside the gene matches: 5. CDR3 length equals 16 residues. The CDR3 loop is CASSPRDRGSYNEQFF. The CDR3 nucleotides read TGTGCCAGTAGCCCCCGGGACAGGGGGTCCTACAATGAGCAGTTCTTC.

Of note for this clone: This sample includes further DNA sequences coding for the same CDR3. V gene TRBV19 combines with J gene TRBJ1-5; D possibly corresponds to TRBD1 (6 bases). The CDR3 has 13 residues. With 9 bases removed from V and 4 bases from J, the gap between germline ends came to 13 bases. Germline V lookup: CDR1 LNHDA, CDR2 SQIVND (reference sequence). The CDR3 DNA follows: TGTGCCAGCAGGGACACTTTAAATCAGCCCCAGCATTTT. It encodes CASRDTLNQPQHF.

V is TRBV27 and J is TRBJ1-5; 7 bases are a match to TRBD1. CDR1 and CDR2 (germline): MNHEY, SMNVEV (reference sequence). The CDR3 totals 16 residues. The V gene end was trimmed by 6 bases and the J gene end by 4 bases; junction bases not matched to a gene: 12. The CDR3 loop reads CASSPKWTGLNQPQHF. The CDR3 bases are TGTGCCAGCAGCCCTAAATGGACAGGCTTAAATCAGCCCCAGCATTTT.

This clone was seen just once. The chain links TRBV5-1 to TRBJ2-3; 8 nucleotides align to TRBD2. Germline assignment: CDR1 SGHRS and CDR2 YFSETQ. V was clipped by 4 bases and J by 2 bases; unmatched bases: 9. This CDR3 has 16 residues. The CDR3 is CASSPGLAGFTDTQYF. For the CDR3, the DNA is TGCGCCAGCAGCCCCGGTCTAGCGGGCTTCACAGATACGCAGTATTTT.

The chain joins TRBV6-5 to TRBJ2-2, with 7 bases lining up with TRBD2. CDR3 length equals 14 residues. Germline V CDR1 and CDR2: MNHEY, SVGAGI. Trimming at V came to 11 bases and at J to 0 bases, leaving 6 bases not matched to a gene. Here the CDR3 DNA reads TGTGCCCTTGGTGGACTAGCGAACACCGGGGAGCTGTTTTTT. This translates into CALGGLANTGELFF.

This chain links TRBV24-1 with TRBJ2-1, with TRBD1 matching over 7 bases. The V gene end was trimmed by 8 bases and the J gene end by 8 bases; junction bases not matched to a gene: 8. This CDR3 comprises 13 residues. Germline V CDR1 and CDR2: KGHDR, SFDVKD. CDR3 loop: CATTRDSADEQFF. Written as DNA, the CDR3 is TGTGCCACCACCAGGGACAGTGCCGATGAGCAGTTCTTC.

This clone has a single count. CDR3 in DNA: TGTGCCAGCAGCGGGGACAGTAACACTGAAGCTTTCTTT. Its translation is CASSGDSNTEAFF. The rearrangement joins TRBV3-1 (or the pseudogene TRBV3-2) to TRBJ1-1; 7 positions agree with TRBD1. J was trimmed by 2 bases and V by 5 bases; bases with no gene match: 2. Germline V gene sequence: CDR1 LGHDT, CDR2 YNNKEL (reference sequence). There are 13 residues in the CDR3.